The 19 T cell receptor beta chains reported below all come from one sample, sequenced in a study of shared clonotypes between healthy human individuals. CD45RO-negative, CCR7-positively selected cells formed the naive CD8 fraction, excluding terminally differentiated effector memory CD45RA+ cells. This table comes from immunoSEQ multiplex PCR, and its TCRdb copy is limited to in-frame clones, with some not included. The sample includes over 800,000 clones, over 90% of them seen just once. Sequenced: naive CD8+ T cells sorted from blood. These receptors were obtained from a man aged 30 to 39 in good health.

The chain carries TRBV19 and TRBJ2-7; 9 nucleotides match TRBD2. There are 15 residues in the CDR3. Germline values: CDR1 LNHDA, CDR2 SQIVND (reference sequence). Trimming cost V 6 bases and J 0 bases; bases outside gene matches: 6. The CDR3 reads CASSMLAGDSYEQYF. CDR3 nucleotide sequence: TGTGCCAGTAGCATGTTAGCGGGAGACTCCTACGAGCAGTACTTC.

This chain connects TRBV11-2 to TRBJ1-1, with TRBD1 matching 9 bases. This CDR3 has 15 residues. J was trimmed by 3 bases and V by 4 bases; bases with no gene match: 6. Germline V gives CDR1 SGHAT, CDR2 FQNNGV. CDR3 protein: CASSSPDRGDTEAFF. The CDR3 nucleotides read TGTGCCAGCAGCTCCCCGGACAGGGGAGACACTGAAGCTTTCTTT. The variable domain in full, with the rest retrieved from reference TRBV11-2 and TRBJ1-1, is EAGVAQSPRYKIIEKRQSVAFWCNPISGHATLYWYQQILGQGPKLLIQFQNNGVVDDSQLPKDRFSAERLKGVDSTLKIQPAKLEDSAVYLCASSSPDRGDTEAFFGQGTRLTVV.

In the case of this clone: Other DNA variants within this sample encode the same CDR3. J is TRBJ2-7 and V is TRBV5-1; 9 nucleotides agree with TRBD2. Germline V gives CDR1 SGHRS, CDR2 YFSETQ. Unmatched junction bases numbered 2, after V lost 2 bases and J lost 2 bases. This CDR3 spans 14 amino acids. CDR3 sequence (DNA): TGCGCCAGCAGCTTAGCGGGGGGACCCTACGAGCAGTACTTC. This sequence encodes CASSLAGGPYEQYF.

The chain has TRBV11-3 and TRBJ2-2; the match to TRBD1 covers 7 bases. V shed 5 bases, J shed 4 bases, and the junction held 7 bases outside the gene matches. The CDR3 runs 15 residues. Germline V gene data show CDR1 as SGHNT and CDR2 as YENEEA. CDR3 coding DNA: TGTGCCAGCAGCCCTCGACAGGGTTTCACCGGGGAGCTGTTTTTT. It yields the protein CASSPRQGFTGELFF.

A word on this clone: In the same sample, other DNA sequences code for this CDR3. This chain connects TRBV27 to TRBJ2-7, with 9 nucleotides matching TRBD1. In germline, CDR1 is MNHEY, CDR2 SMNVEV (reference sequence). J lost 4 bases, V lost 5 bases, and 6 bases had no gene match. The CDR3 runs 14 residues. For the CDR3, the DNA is TGTGCCAGCAGTATGGGACAGGGAGTTTACGAGCAGTACTTC. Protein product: CASSMGQGVYEQYF.

CDR3 amino acids: CASSWEEFEQFF. The CDR3 DNA reads TGCGCCAGCAGTTGGGAGGAGTTTGAGCAGTTCTTC. The V call is TRBV5-1, the J call TRBJ2-1, with D maybe TRBD2 (6 bases). Germline V CDR1 and CDR2: SGHRS, YFSETQ. V shed 5 bases and J shed 9 bases, with 12 bases lying between them. The CDR3 runs 12 residues.

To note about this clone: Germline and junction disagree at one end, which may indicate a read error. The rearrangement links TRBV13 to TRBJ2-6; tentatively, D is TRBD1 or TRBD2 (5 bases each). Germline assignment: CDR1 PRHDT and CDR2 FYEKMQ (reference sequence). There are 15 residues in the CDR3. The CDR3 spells CASSSTRAGANVLTF. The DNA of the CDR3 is TGTGCCAGCAGCTCGACCAGGGCCGGGGCCAACGTCCTAACTTTC.

Here the CDR3 reads CASSLVGRGATYNEQFF. CDR3 coding DNA: TGTGCCAGCAGCTTAGTTGGTAGGGGGGCTACCTACAATGAGCAGTTCTTC. The chain is built from TRBV11-2 and TRBJ2-1, with D possibly being TRBD1 or TRBD2 (6 bases each). The CDR3 contains 17 residues. Between the trimmed V and J ends, which lost 1 base and 2 bases, there was a span of 15 bases. Germline CDR1 is SGHAT and CDR2 is FQNNGV. Together with reference TRBV11-2 and TRBJ2-1, the CDR3 gives the full variable domain: EAGVAQSPRYKIIEKRQSVAFWCNPISGHATLYWYQQILGQGPKLLIQFQNNGVVDDSQLPKDRFSAERLKGVDSTLKIQPAKLEDSAVYLCASSLVGRGATYNEQFFGPGTRLTVL.

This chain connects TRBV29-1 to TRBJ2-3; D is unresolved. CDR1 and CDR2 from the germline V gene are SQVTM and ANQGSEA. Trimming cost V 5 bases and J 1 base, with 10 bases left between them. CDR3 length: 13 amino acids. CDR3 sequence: CSVLPPGTDTQYF. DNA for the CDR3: TGCAGCGTTCTTCCCCCGGGCACAGATACGCAGTATTTT.

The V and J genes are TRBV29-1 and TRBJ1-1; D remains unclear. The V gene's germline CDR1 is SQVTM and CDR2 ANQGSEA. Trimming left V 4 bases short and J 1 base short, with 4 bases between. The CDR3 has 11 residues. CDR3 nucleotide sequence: TGCAGCGTTGTAGAGAACACTGAAGCTTTCTTT. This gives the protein CSVVENTEAFF.

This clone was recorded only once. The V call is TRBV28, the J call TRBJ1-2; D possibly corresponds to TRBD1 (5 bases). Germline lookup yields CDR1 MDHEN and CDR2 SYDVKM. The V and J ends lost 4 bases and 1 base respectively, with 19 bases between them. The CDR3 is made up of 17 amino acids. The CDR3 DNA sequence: TGTGCCAGCAGTTCTTTCTGGGTAAAAGGGGATAACTATGGCTACACCTTC. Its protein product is CASSSFWVKGDNYGYTF.

The CDR3 loop reads CASSFSGSKDEQFF. The CDR3 coding sequence is TGTGCCAGCAGTTTCAGCGGGAGTAAGGATGAGCAGTTCTTC. The chain combines TRBV27 with TRBJ2-1; 8 nucleotides line up with TRBD2. This CDR3 has 14 residues. J lost 8 bases, V lost 3 bases, and 6 bases had no gene match. The germline V gene has CDR1 MNHEY and CDR2 SMNVEV (reference sequence).

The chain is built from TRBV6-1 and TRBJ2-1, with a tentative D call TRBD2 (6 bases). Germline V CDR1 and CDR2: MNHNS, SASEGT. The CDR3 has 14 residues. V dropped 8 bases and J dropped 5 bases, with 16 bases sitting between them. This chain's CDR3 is CASRSGDRNNEQFF. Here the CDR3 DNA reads TGTGCCAGCCGGTCGGGAGATCGTAACAATGAGCAGTTCTTC.

CDR3 loop: CATLGGTQYF. CDR3 DNA sequence: TGTGCCACCCTTGGGGGGACGCAGTATTTT. The V call is TRBV25-1, the J call TRBJ2-3; tentative D call: TRBD2 (6 bases). V lost 10 bases to trimming and J lost 9 bases, with 11 bases between them. CDR1 MGHDK and CDR2 SYGVNS come from the germline V gene. The CDR3 is 10 residues long.

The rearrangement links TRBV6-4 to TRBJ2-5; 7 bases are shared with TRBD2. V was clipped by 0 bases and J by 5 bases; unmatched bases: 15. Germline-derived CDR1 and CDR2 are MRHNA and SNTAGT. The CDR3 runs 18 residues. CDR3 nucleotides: TGTGCCAGCAGTGACTCGATTCCCTCTTGGCGGGAGAGGGAGACCCAGTACTTC. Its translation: CASSDSIPSWRERETQYF.

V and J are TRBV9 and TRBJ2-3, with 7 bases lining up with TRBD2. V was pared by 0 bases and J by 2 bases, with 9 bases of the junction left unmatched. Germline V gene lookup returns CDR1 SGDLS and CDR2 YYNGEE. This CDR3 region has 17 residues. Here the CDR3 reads CASSVGRWGGPTDTQYF. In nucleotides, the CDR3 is TGTGCCAGCAGCGTAGGGCGTTGGGGGGGACCCACAGATACGCAGTATTTT. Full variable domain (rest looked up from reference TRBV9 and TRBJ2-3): DSGVTQTPKHLITATGQRVTLRCSPRSGDLSVYWYQQSLDQGLQFLIQYYNGEERAKGNILERFSAQQFPDLHSELNLSSLELGDSALYFCASSVGRWGGPTDTQYFGPGTRLTVL.

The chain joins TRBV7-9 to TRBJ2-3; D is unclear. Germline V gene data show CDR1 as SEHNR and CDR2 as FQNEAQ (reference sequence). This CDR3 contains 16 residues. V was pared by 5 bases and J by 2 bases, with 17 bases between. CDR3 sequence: CASSTAGREDTDTQYF. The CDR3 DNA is TGTGCCAGCAGCACCGCAGGCCGCGAAGACACAGATACGCAGTATTTT.

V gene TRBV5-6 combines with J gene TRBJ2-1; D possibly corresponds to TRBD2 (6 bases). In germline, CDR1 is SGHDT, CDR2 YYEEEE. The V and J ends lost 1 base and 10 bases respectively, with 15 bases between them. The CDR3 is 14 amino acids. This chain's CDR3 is CASSLRLAPPEQFF. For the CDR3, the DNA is TGTGCCAGCAGCTTGCGCCTAGCGCCGCCCGAGCAGTTCTTC.

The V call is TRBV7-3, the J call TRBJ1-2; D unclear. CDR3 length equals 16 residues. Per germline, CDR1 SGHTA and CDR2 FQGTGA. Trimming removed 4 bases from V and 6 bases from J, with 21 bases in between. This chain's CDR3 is CASSSEPGPQLNGYTF. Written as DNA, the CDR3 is TGTGCCAGCAGCTCAGAACCCGGGCCCCAGCTCAATGGCTACACCTTC.